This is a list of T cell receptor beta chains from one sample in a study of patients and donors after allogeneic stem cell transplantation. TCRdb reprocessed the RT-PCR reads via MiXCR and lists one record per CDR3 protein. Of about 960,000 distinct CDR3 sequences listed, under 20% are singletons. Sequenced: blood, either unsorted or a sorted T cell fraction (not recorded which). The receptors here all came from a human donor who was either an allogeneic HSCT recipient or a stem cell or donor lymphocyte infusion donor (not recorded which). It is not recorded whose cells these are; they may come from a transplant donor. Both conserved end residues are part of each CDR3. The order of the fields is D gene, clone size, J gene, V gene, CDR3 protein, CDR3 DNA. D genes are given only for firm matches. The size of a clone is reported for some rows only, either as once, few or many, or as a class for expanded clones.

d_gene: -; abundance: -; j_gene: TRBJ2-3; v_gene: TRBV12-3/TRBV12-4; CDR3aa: CASSFEPRAGTDTQYF; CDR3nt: TGTGCCAGCAGTTTCGAGCCCAGGGCTGGCACAGATACGCAGTATTTT
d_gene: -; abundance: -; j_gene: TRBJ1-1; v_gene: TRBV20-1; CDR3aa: CSARDPRGAVTEAFF; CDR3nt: TGCAGTGCTAGAGATCCCCGGGGGGCAGTCACTGAAGCTTTCTTT
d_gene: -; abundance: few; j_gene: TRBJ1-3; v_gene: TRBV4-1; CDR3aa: CASSPGFGNTIYF; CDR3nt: TGCGCCAGCAGCCCAGGGTTTGGAAACACCATATATTTT
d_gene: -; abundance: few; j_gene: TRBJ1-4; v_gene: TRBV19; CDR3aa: CASSIVGVQEKLFF; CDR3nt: TGTGCCAGTAGTATAGTTGGGGTGCAAGAAAAACTGTTTTTT
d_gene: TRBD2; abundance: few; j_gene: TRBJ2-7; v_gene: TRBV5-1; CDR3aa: CASSFGLAEIYEQYF; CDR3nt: TGCGCCAGCAGCTTTGGGCTAGCGGAGATCTACGAGCAGTACTTC
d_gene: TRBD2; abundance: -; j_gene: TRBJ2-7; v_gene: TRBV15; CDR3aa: CATRASGGYEQYF; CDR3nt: TGTGCCACCAGGGCCTCGGGGGGCTACGAGCAGTACTTC
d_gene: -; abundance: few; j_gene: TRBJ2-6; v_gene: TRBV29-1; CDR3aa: CSVAGPSSGANVLTF; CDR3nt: TGCAGCGTTGCGGGACCGAGCTCTGGGGCCAACGTCCTGACTTTC
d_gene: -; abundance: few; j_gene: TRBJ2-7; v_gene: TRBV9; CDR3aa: CASSARTGGQYF; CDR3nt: TGTGCCAGCAGCGCCCGGACCGGAGGGCAGTACTTC
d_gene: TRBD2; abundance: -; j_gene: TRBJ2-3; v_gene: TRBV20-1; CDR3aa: CSASLLAASADTQYF; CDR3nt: TGCAGTGCTAGTTTACTAGCGGCGAGCGCAGATACGCAGTATTTT
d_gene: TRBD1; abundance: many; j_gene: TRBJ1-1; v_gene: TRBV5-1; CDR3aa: CASSLVGGGNTEAFF; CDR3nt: TGCGCCAGCAGCTTGGTAGGGGGCGGCAACACTGAAGCTTTCTTT
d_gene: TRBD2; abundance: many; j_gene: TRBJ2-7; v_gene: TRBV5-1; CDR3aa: CASSLASGPYEQYF; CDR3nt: TGTGCCAGCAGTTTGGCTAGCGGCCCCTACGAGCAGTACTTC
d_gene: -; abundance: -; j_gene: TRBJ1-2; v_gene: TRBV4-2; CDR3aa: CASSQEFRVPHGYTF; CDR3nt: TGTGCCAGCAGCCAAGAGTTCAGAGTCCCCCATGGCTACACCTTC
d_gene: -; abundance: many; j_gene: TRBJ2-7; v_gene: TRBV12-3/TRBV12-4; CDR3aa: CASSFEAYEQYF; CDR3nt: TGTGCCAGCAGTTTCGAGGCCTACGAGCAGTACTTC
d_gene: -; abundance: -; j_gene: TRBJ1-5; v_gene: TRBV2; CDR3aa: CASSEGTVNQPQHF; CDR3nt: TGTGCCAGCAGTGAAGGGACAGTCAATCAGCCCCAGCATTTT
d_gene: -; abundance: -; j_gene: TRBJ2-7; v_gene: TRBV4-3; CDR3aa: CASSPRGFSTAEQYF; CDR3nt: TGCGCCAGCAGCCCAAGGGGGTTTTCTACCGCGGAGCAGTACTTC
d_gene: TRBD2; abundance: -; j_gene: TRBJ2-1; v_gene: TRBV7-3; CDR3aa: CASSLGRASLNEQFF; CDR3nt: TGTGCCAGCAGCTTAGGGAGGGCCAGTCTCAATGAGCAGTTCTTC
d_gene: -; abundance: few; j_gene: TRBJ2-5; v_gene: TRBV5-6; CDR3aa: CASSLRREIEETQYF; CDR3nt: TGTGCCAGCAGCTTACGACGGGAGATAGAAGAGACCCAGTACTTC
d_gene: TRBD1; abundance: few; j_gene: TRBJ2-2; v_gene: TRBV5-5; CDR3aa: CASSLVGQGLWNTGELFF; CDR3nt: TGTGCCAGCAGCTTGGTAGGACAGGGACTGTGGAACACCGGGGAGCTGTTTTTT
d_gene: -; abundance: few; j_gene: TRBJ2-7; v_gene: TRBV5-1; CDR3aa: CASSLYSLYEQYF; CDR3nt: TGCGCCAGCAGCTTGTACAGTCTTTACGAGCAGTACTTC
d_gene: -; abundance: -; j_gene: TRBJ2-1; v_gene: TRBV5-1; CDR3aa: CASAFDRMYNEQFF; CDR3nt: TGCGCCAGCGCTTTTGACAGGATGTACAATGAGCAGTTCTTC
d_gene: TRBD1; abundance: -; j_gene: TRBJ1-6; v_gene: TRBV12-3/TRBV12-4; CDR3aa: CASTLVRDSNSPLHF; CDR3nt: TGTGCCAGCACCTTAGTCCGGGACAGTAATTCACCCCTCCACTTT
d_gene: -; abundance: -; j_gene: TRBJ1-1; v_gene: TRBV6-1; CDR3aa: CASSSITVGDTEAFF; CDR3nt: TGTGCCAGCTCCTCAATTACGGTAGGGGACACTGAAGCTTTCTTT
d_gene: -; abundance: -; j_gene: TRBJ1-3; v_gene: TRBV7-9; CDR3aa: CASSLIVGNTIYF; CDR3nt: TGTGCCAGCAGCTTAATCGTCGGAAACACCATATATTTT
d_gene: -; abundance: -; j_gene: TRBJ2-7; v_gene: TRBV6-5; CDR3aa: CASSSPRQFHEQYF; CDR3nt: TGTGCCAGCAGTTCCCCACGACAGTTCCACGAGCAGTACTTC